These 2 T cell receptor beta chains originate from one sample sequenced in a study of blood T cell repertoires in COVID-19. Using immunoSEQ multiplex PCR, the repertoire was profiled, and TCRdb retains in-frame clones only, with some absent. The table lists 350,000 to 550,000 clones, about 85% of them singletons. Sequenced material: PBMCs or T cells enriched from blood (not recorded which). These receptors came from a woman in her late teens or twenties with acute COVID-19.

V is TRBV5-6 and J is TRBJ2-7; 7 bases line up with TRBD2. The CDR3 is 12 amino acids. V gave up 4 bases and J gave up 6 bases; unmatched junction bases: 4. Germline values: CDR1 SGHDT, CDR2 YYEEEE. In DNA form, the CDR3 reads TGTGCCAGCAGCCGGGGGGTCGGCGAGCAGTACTTC. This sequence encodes CASSRGVGEQYF.

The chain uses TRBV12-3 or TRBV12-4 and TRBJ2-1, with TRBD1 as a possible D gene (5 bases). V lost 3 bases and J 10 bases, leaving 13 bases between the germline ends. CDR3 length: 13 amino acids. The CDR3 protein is CASSLAVQGEQFF. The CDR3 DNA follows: TGTGCCAGCAGTTTGGCAGTCCAGGGCGAGCAGTTCTTC.